The 12 T cell receptor beta chains listed next were all sequenced from one sample in a study of beta chain features in type 1 diabetes. General study findings and limits: Moderate but significant shortening of TCRB CDR3s was recorded in all four CD4+ subsets from Type 1 diabetes patients.

The whole isolated RNA underwent reverse transcription, so sequencing captured expressed TCRB transcripts. Sequenced by immunoSEQ multiplex PCR; TCRdb stores in-frame clones only, minus some. The top ten clones hold about 2.5% of a sample with about 15,000 clones, around 63% of them seen once. Their target antigens are unknown. The sequencing sample was made of Tregs from blood. These receptors all come from a man aged 30 to 45 with type 1 diabetes.

The table lists this clone with a few counts. This chain connects TRBV29-1 to TRBJ2-7; the match to TRBD1 covers 7 bases. The CDR3 length is 10 residues. The V segment lost 7 bases and the J segment 6 bases; nucleotides outside the gene matches: 3. Germline CDR1 reads SQVTM; CDR2 reads ANQGSEA. The CDR3 protein is CSATGVEQYF. DNA of the CDR3: TGCAGCGCAACAGGGGTCGAGCAGTACTTC.

The chain couples TRBV2 to TRBJ2-1; 7 bases map to TRBD1. With V trimmed by 6 bases and J by 5 bases, 4 bases remained unmatched. Germline-derived CDR1 and CDR2 are SNHLY and FYNNEI. The CDR3 runs 13 residues. DNA of the CDR3: TGTGCCAGCAGGACAGGGCGAGACAATGAGCAGTTCTTC. It encodes CASRTGRDNEQFF.

V is TRBV6-1 and J is TRBJ2-1; D is perhaps TRBD1 (5 bases). The length of the CDR3 is 13 residues. Trimming cost V 2 bases and J 8 bases, with 10 bases left between them. From germline, CDR1 is MNHNS and CDR2 SASEGT. The DNA of the CDR3 is TGTGCCAGCAGTGAACTTAGGGGCGATGAGCAGTTCTTC. This encodes CASSELRGDEQFF.

V is TRBV4-1 and J is TRBJ2-4; perhaps TRBD1 as D (6 bases). V was shortened by 3 bases and J by 5 bases, with 17 bases between the two germline ends. CDR3 length equals 16 residues. Germline CDR1 is MGHRA and CDR2 is YSYEKL. CDR3 nucleotides: TGCGCCAGCAGCCATACCGATTGGGGACAAGAAAACATTCAGTACTTC. Translating gives CASSHTDWGQENIQYF.

The rearrangement joins TRBV5-6 to TRBJ2-5, with TRBD1 matching 7 bases. This CDR3 is 13 amino acids long. Germline V gives CDR1 SGHDT, CDR2 YYEEEE. The junction had 1 base not matched to a gene; V was cut back by 2 bases and J by 3 bases. The DNA of the CDR3 is TGTGCCAGCAGCTTTGACAGGGAAGAGACCCAGTACTTC. Translating gives CASSFDREETQYF.

The chain is built from TRBV10-3 and TRBJ2-2; a weak D match, TRBD2 (6 bases). The CDR3 covers 14 residues. From germline, CDR1 is ENHRY and CDR2 SYGVKD. V was trimmed by 10 bases and J by 5 bases, leaving 17 bases between them. The CDR3 loop reads CATGRTGETGELFF. DNA of the CDR3: TGTGCCACGGGTAGAACGGGAGAAACCGGGGAGCTGTTTTTT.

This clone has a single count. The chain recombines TRBV2 with TRBJ2-1, with D tentatively TRBD2 (5 bases). The CDR3 consists of 14 residues. Trimming left V 6 bases short and J 3 bases short, with 12 bases between. The V gene's germline CDR1 is SNHLY and CDR2 FYNNEI. The CDR3 is CASRAEAFYNEQFF. The DNA of the CDR3 is TGTGCCAGCAGGGCGGAGGCCTTCTACAATGAGCAGTTCTTC.

The chain joins TRBV5-1 to TRBJ2-7, with 8 bases that match TRBD1. This CDR3 contains 15 residues. Germline V gene sequence: CDR1 SGHRS, CDR2 YFSETQ. The ends lost 4 bases at V and 3 bases at J; junction bases unmatched: 9. The CDR3 region is CASSRGQGVGYEQYF. The CDR3 DNA reads TGCGCCAGCAGCCGCGGACAGGGAGTGGGCTACGAGCAGTACTTC.

The V and J genes are TRBV6-6 and TRBJ1-2; TRBD1 agrees at 8 bases. The CDR3 consists of 12 residues. The trim removed 7 bases at V and 9 bases at J, leaving 7 bases unmatched. From germline, CDR1 is MNHNY and CDR2 SVGAGI (reference sequence). The chain's CDR3 is CASNQGQGSYTF. Written as DNA, the CDR3 is TGTGCCAGCAATCAAGGACAGGGAAGCTACACCTTC.

The chain combines TRBV6-1 with TRBJ1-2; 8 bases align to TRBD1. V lost 6 bases to trimming and J lost 3 bases; unmatched junction nucleotides: 3. The length of the CDR3 is 13 residues. Germline CDR1 is MNHNS and CDR2 is SASEGT. DNA of the CDR3: TGTGCCAGCAGGCTGACAGGGGACTATGGCTACACCTTC. It translates to CASRLTGDYGYTF.

The rearrangement joins TRBV5-6 to TRBJ2-1, with 7 bases matching TRBD2. The CDR3 is 16 amino acids. Germline V lookup: CDR1 SGHDT, CDR2 YYEEEE. Trimming at V came to 4 bases and at J to 0 bases, leaving 7 bases not matched to a gene. In DNA, the CDR3 is TGTGCCAGCAGCCCGGTGGGGGGGAGCTCCTACAATGAGCAGTTCTTC. Its translation: CASSPVGGSSYNEQFF.

The CDR3 region has the DNA TGCGCCAGCAGCTTGTCGGGGCGACTAGCTGGAGATACGCAGTATTTT. Encoded protein: CASSLSGRLAGDTQYF. The V and J genes are TRBV5-1 and TRBJ2-3; 7 nucleotides align to TRBD2. The germline V gene encodes CDR1 SGHRS and CDR2 YFSETQ. The CDR3 is 16 residues long. V lost 1 base and J lost 5; bases outside the gene matches: 10.